This T cell receptor beta chain was sequenced for a study of brain metastases from non-small cell lung cancer. The length of the CDR3 is 15 residues. CDR1 SGHRS and CDR2 YFSETQ come from the germline V gene. Trimming shortened V by 1 base and J by 3 bases, and 13 bases separated the two germline ends. Produced via immunoSEQ multiplex PCR; TCRdb's table is partial and in-frame only. Of more than 950 clones listed, roughly 86% are singletons. This clone was detected a few times. Additional DNA sequences in this sample encode the identical CDR3. The specimen sequenced was tumor-adjacent normal tissue. This sequence originates from a donor older than 35 with non-small cell lung cancer. The rearrangement joins TRBV5-1 to TRBJ2-5; D might be TRBD1 (6 bases). The CDR3 loop is CASSLLESGEETQYF. The CDR3 bases are TGCGCCAGCAGCTTGCTAGAATCAGGGGAAGAGACCCAGTACTTC.